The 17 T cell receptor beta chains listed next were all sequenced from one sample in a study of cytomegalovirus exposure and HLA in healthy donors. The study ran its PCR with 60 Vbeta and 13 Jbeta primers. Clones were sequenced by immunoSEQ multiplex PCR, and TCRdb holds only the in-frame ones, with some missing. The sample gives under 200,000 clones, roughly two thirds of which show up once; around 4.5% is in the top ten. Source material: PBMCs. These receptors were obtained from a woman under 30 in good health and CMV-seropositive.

The CDR3 region has the DNA TGTGCCAGCAGTTATGGGTCAGGGGTTAGAGGCTACACCTTC. Encoded protein: CASSYGSGVRGYTF. The chain couples TRBV28 to TRBJ1-2; a possible D gene is TRBD1 (6 bases). The V end was cut by 4 bases, the J end by 8 bases, with 17 bases between. The CDR3 totals 14 residues. The germline CDR1 and CDR2 sequences are MDHEN and SYDVKM.

CDR3 in DNA: TGTGCCAGCAGCCCCGGGACAGGCTACAGCTCCTACGAGCAGTACTTC. Its protein is CASSPGTGYSSYEQYF. The chain joins TRBV7-9 to TRBJ2-7; 8 bases agree with TRBD1. Germline V gene lookup returns CDR1 SEHNR and CDR2 FQNEAQ (reference sequence). The ends lost 5 bases at V and 0 bases at J; junction bases unmatched: 9. CDR3 length: 16 residues.

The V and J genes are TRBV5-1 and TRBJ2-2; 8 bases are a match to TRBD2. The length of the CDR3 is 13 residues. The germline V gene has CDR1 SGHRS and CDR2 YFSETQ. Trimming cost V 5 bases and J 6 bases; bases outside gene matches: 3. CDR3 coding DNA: TGCGCCAGCAGAACGGGAGGGTCCGGGGAGCTGTTTTTT. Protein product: CASRTGGSGELFF.

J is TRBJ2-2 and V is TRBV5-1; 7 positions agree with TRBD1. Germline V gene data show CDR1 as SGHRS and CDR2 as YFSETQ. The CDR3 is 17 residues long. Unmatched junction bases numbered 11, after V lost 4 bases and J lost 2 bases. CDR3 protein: CASSILTGAPNTGELFF. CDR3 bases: TGCGCCAGCAGCATACTCACAGGGGCCCCTAACACCGGGGAGCTGTTTTTT.

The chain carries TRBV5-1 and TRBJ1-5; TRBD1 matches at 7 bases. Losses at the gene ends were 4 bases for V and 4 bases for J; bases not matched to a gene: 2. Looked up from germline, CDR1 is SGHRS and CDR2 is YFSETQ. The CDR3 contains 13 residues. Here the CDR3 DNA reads TGCGCCAGCAGCCGGGACAGTAATCAGCCCCAGCATTTT. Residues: CASSRDSNQPQHF.

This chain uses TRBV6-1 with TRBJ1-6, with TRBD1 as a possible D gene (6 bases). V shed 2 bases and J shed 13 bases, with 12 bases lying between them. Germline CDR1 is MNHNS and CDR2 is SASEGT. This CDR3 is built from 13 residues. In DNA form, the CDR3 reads TGTGCCAGCAGTGAAACAGGGAAAACCCCCCTCCACTTT. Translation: CASSETGKTPLHF.

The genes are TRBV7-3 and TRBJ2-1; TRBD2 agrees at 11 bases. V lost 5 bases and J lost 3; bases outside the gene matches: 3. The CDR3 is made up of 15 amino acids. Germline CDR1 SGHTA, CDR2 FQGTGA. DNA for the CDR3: TGTGCCAGCAGCACCGGGACTAGCGGCTACAATGAGCAGTTCTTC. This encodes CASSTGTSGYNEQFF.

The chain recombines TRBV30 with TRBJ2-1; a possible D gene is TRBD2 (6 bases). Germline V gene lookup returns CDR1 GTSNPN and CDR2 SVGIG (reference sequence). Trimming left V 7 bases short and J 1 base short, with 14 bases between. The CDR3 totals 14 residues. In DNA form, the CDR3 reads TGTGCCTCCAACAGCGGGCCATCCTACAATGAGCAGTTCTTC. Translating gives CASNSGPSYNEQFF.

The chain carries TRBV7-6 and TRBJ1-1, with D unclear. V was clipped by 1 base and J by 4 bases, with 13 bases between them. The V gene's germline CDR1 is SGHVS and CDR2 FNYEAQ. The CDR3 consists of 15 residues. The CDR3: CASSLGWEGSTEAFF. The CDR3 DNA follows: TGTGCCAGCAGCTTAGGTTGGGAAGGGAGCACTGAAGCTTTCTTT.

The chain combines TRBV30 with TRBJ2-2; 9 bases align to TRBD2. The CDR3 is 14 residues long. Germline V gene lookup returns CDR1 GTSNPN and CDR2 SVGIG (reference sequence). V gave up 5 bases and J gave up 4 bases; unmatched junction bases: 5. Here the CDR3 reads CAWLSGSFTGELFF. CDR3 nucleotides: TGTGCCTGGCTTAGCGGGAGTTTCACCGGGGAGCTGTTTTTT.

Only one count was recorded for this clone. CDR3 sequence (DNA): TGTGCCATCAGTGACTCTCAGGGTTTGAACACTGAAGCTTTCTTT. It specifies CAISDSQGLNTEAFF. The chain carries TRBV10-3 and TRBJ1-1; TRBD1 might be the D (5 bases). V was clipped by 3 bases and J by 0 bases, with 11 bases between them. This CDR3 spans 15 amino acids. The germline V gene has CDR1 ENHRY and CDR2 SYGVKD.

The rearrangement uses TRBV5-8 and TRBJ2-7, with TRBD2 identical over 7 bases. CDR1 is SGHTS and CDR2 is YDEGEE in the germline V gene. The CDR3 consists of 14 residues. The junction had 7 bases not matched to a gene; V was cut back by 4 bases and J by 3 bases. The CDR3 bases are TGTGCCAGCAGCCGACGGGGAGGGGTCTACGAGCAGTACTTC. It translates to CASSRRGGVYEQYF.

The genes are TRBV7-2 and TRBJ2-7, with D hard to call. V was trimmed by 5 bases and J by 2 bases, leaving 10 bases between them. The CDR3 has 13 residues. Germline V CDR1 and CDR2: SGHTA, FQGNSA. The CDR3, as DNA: TGTGCCAGCAGCCCCCAGGCGACCTACGAGCAGTACTTC. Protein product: CASSPQATYEQYF. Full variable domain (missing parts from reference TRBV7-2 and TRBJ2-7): GAGVSQSPSNKVTEKGKDVELRCDPISGHTALYWYRQSLGQGLEFLIYFQGNSAPDKSGLPSDRFSAERTGGSVSTLTIQRTQQEDSAVYLCASSPQATYEQYFGPGTRLTVT.

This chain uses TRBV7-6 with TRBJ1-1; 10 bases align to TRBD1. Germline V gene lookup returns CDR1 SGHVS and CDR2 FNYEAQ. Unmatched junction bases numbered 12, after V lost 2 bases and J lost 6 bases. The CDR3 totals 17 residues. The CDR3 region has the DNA TGTGCCAGCAGCTTACGGCCCTGGAGGGACAGGGGATCTGAAGCTTTCTTT. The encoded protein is CASSLRPWRDRGSEAFF.

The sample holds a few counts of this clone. As DNA, the CDR3 is TGTGCCAGCAGCCCCCGGGACTATCCTGCACCAGATACGCAGTATTTT. Amino acids: CASSPRDYPAPDTQYF. The J gene is TRBJ2-3, the V gene TRBV9, with 7 bases fitting TRBD2. Germline lookup yields CDR1 SGDLS and CDR2 YYNGEE. The CDR3 loop spans 16 amino acids. The V segment lost 4 bases and the J segment 4 bases; nucleotides outside the gene matches: 12.

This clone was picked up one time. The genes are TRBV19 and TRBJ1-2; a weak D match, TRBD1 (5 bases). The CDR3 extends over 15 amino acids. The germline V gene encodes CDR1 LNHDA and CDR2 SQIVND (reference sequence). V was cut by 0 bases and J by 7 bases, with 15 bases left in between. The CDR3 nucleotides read TGTGCCAGTAGTATAGATTTCCCAGGGATCGCTGGCTACACCTTC. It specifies CASSIDFPGIAGYTF.

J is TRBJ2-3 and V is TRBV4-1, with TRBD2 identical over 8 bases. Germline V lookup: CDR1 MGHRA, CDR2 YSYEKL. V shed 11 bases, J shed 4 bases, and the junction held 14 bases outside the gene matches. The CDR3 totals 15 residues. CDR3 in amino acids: CASRKLLAAPDTQYF. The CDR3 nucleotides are TGCGCCTCCCGAAAGTTACTAGCGGCCCCAGATACGCAGTATTTT.